A selection of T cell receptor beta chains follows, all from one sample in a study of monozygotic twins with cystic fibrosis. The table came from immunoSEQ multiplex PCR; TCRdb's copy has only in-frame clones and leaves some out. This table holds tens of thousands of clones, roughly 97% found once. The specimen sequenced was blood. The receptors come from a girl aged 5 to 17 with cystic fibrosis. CDR3s include the opening cysteine and the closing phenylalanine or tryptophan. D genes are given only for firm matches. Clone sizes are given selectively: once, few, many, or a class where the clone is expanded.

j_gene | d_gene | abundance | v_gene | CDR3nt | CDR3aa
TRBJ1-1 | . | . | TRBV7-2 | TGTGCCAGCAGTTTAACAGGTCTCCCGAACACTGAAGCTTTCTTT | CASSLTGLPNTEAFF
TRBJ2-5 | TRBD1 | once | TRBV7-2 | TGTGCCAGCAGCCCATTGACAGGGGCGGGAGAGACCCAGTACTTC | CASSPLTGAGETQYF
TRBJ1-1 | . | . | TRBV4-1 | TGCGCCAGCAGCCTCGATAATACAGGGAACACTGAAGCTTTCTTT | CASSLDNTGNTEAFF
TRBJ2-7 | . | . | TRBV7-2 | TGTGCCAGCAGCCTACCGGACGGTAGCTCCTACGAGCAGTACTTC | CASSLPDGSSYEQYF
TRBJ2-1 | . | . | TRBV4-1 | TGCGCCAGCAGCCAAGATATCAGCCCCTACAATGAGCAGTTCTTC | CASSQDISPYNEQFF
TRBJ1-4 | TRBD1 | . | TRBV25-1 | TGTGCCAGCAGGGGACAGGGGGCGGGCGAAAAACTGTTTTTT | CASRGQGAGEKLFF
TRBJ2-6 | . | . | TRBV28 | TGTGCCAGCAGTTTAAGGCGCTCTGGGGCCAACGTCCTGACTTTC | CASSLRRSGANVLTF
TRBJ1-2 | TRBD1 | . | TRBV28 | TGTGCCAGCAGGGAGGGACAGGGGCGTGGCTACACCTTC | CASREGQGRGYTF
TRBJ2-7 | TRBD2 | . | TRBV19 | TGTGCCAGTACCCCGGGGGAAGCGGGAGTGCGCGAGCAGTACTTC | CASTPGEAGVREQYF
TRBJ2-1 | . | . | TRBV27 | TGTGCCAGCAGTCCCGGGACCTTGATCAATGAGCAGTTCTTC | CASSPGTLINEQFF
TRBJ2-1 | TRBD1 | . | TRBV4-3 | TGCGCCAGCAGCCAAAGACAGGGGTACGAGCAGTTCTTC | CASSQRQGYEQFF
TRBJ2-5 | TRBD2 | . | TRBV28 | TGTGCCAGCAGTTTAAGGTGGCTAGCGGGATCGGAGACCCAGTACTTC | CASSLRWLAGSETQYF
TRBJ1-3 | . | . | TRBV11-2 | TGTGCCAGCAGCTTAGTAGGAGCCCGCTCTGGAAACACCATATATTTT | CASSLVGARSGNTIYF
TRBJ2-5 | TRBD2 | . | TRBV27 | TGTGCCAGCAGTTTATCCTCCTGGACTAGCGGGAGTAAGACCCAGTACTTC | CASSLSSWTSGSKTQYF
TRBJ2-7 | . | . | TRBV6-1 | TGTGCCAGCAAAGAACAGGGTTCCTACGAGCAGTACTTC | CASKEQGSYEQYF
TRBJ2-1 | TRBD2 | . | TRBV7-6 | TGTGCCAGCAGCTTAGTGGTAGCGGGGACCTACAATGAGCAGTTCTTC | CASSLVVAGTYNEQFF
TRBJ1-1 | . | . | TRBV5-1 | TGCGCCAGCAGCTCGACCCCTGGGGGAACTGAAGCTTTCTTT | CASSSTPGGTEAFF